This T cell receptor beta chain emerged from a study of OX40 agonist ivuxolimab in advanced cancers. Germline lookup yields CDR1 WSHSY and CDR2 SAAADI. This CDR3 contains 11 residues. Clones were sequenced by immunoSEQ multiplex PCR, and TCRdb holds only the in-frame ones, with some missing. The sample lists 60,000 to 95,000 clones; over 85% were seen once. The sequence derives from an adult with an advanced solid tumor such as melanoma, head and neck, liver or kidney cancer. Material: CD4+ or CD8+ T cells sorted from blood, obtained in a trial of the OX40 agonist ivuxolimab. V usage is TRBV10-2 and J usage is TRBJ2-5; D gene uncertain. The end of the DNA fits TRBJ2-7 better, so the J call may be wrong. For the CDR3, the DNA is TGCGCCAGCAGTGACTCTCGCGAGCAGTACTTC. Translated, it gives CASSDSREQYF.